A single sample is the source of the 22 T cell receptor beta chains below, sequenced in a study of T cells after yellow fever vaccination. TCRdb reprocessed the 5' RACE reads with MiXCR, giving one entry per CDR3 protein. This table has 300,000 to 450,000 distinct CDR3 sequences, around 8.1% appearing once. The sequencing here drew on PBMCs, taken roughly 45 days after the first yellow fever vaccination. Receptor source: a man aged 18-30 years who received the YFV17D yellow fever vaccine.

The chain combines TRBV5-1 with TRBJ1-2; no definite D call. The CDR3 length is 15 residues. Germline CDR1 is SGHRS and CDR2 is YFSETQ. V shed 2 bases and J shed 0 bases, with 11 bases lying between them. In nucleotides, the CDR3 is TGCGCCAGCAGCTTATTTCCCGGGGCTAACTATGGCTACACCTTC. Amino acids: CASSLFPGANYGYTF.

V and J are TRBV20-1 and TRBJ1-5; TRBD1 is a possible D gene (6 bases). The CDR3 covers 14 residues. Trimming pared 1 base from V and 4 bases from J, leaving 11 bases between. CDR1 and CDR2 (germline): DFQATT, SNEGSKA (reference sequence). The CDR3 DNA sequence: TGCAGTGCTAGAGCGGGGGCTGAGAATCAGCCCCAGCATTTT. Translation gives CSARAGAENQPQHF.

On this clonotype itself: At one of its ends the junction is not consistent with the germline gene, which may arise from a read error. This chain connects TRBV6-5 to TRBJ2-7, with D uncertain. The CDR3 contains 11 residues. Germline loops: CDR1 MNHEY, CDR2 SVGAGI. The CDR3 nucleotides read TGTGCCAGCAGTTCTAACAGCGAGCAGAACTTC. Its translation is CASSSNSEQNF.

This clonotype was seen a few times. V and J are TRBV7-2 and TRBJ2-3; no reliable D call. Trimming took 5 bases from V and 0 from J, leaving 15 bases between them. CDR1 and CDR2 (germline): SGHTA, FQGNSA. The length of the CDR3 is 16 residues. The CDR3 is CASSQRGPLSTDTQYF. As DNA, the CDR3 is TGTGCCAGCAGCCAAAGAGGCCCCCTTAGCACAGATACGCAGTATTTT.

This clonotype was seen more than once but under ten times. The rearrangement links TRBV1 to TRBJ2-1; TRBD2 is the table's D call, not checked against the DNA. TRBV1 is noted as a pseudogene. The CDR3 extends over 17 amino acids. The CDR3 DNA is TGCACCAGCAGCCAAACGGGAACAGCGGGGGGGCCGAATGAGCAGTTCTTC. It encodes CTSSQTGTAGGPNEQFF.

The V and J genes are TRBV5-1 and TRBJ2-3; D perhaps matches TRBD2 (5 bases). Germline values: CDR1 SGHRS, CDR2 YFSETQ. The length of the CDR3 is 13 residues. Trimming pared 6 bases from V and 5 bases from J, leaving 13 bases between. Here the CDR3 DNA reads TGCGCCAGCAACACGGAGCGGTTAGATACGCAGTATTTT. Translation: CASNTERLDTQYF.

V gene TRBV5-1 combines with J gene TRBJ1-1, with D tentatively TRBD1 (6 bases). Per germline, CDR1 SGHRS and CDR2 YFSETQ. V was shortened by 4 bases and J by 1 base, with 11 bases between the two germline ends. The CDR3 is 14 amino acids. The CDR3 spells CASSADRTNTEAFF. CDR3 in DNA: TGCGCCAGCAGCGCGGACAGAACGAACACTGAAGCTTTCTTT.

This clonotype came up a few times. The V call is TRBV20-1, the J call TRBJ2-3, with D perhaps matching TRBD1 (5 bases). The CDR3 runs to 13 residues. Germline V CDR1 and CDR2: DFQATT, SNEGSKA (reference sequence). V dropped 6 bases and J dropped 0 bases, with 10 bases sitting between them. The CDR3 reads CSAAQGSTDTQYF. CDR3 bases: TGCAGTGCCGCCCAGGGTAGCACAGATACGCAGTATTTT.

The J gene is TRBJ1-5, the V gene TRBV20-1; the D is unclear. V was trimmed by 4 bases and J by 6 bases, leaving 13 bases between them. The CDR3 is 13 amino acids. Per the germline V gene, CDR1 is DFQATT and CDR2 is SNEGSKA (reference sequence). The CDR3 spells CSAKGAGAQPQHF. The DNA of the CDR3 is TGCAGTGCTAAAGGAGCAGGCGCTCAGCCCCAGCATTTT.

This clonotype has at least ten counts. This chain links TRBV3-1 with TRBJ2-7; D unclear. This CDR3 comprises 10 residues. V lost 3 bases, J lost 10 bases, and 7 bases lay in between. CDR1 LGHDT and CDR2 YNNKEL come from the germline V gene (reference sequence). CDR3 in amino acids: CASSHRPQYV. The CDR3 DNA is TGTGCCAGCAGCCATAGGCCCCAGTACGTC.

The chain has TRBV12-3 or TRBV12-4 and TRBJ2-2; D call uncertain. V lost 5 bases to trimming and J lost 1 base, with 8 bases between them. This CDR3 comprises 14 residues. The CDR3 DNA follows: TGTGCCAGCAGTCCCCGACAGAACACCGGGGAGCTGTTTTTT. Translated: CASSPRQNTGELFF.

This clonotype was seen ten or more times. V usage is TRBV5-1 and J usage is TRBJ2-3, with 8 bases matching TRBD2. Germline assignment: CDR1 SGHRS and CDR2 YFSETQ. The CDR3 sequence is 17 residues long. Losses at the gene ends were 2 bases for V and 3 bases for J; bases not matched to a gene: 11. The CDR3 sequence: CASSFSYAGGNTDTQYF. Written as DNA, the CDR3 is TGCGCCAGCAGCTTCTCCTATGCGGGGGGAAATACAGATACGCAGTATTTT.

The genes are TRBV11-2 and TRBJ2-1; 9 positions agree with TRBD2. Looked up from germline, CDR1 is SGHAT and CDR2 is FQNNGV. This CDR3 comprises 17 residues. The trim removed 0 bases at V and 9 bases at J, leaving 12 bases unmatched. CDR3 DNA sequence: TGTGCCAGCAGCTTAGATCGGTATGGCGGGGGGGCCTCTGAGCAGTTCTTC. Translation: CASSLDRYGGGASEQFF.

This clonotype was seen just once. The chain has TRBV6-5 and TRBJ2-1; the match to TRBD2 covers 10 bases. The CDR3 totals 15 residues. Germline loops: CDR1 MNHEY, CDR2 SVGAGI. With 2 bases clipped from V and 4 bases from J, the junction kept 2 bases outside the gene matches. The CDR3: CASSYTSGTYNEQFF. DNA for the CDR3: TGTGCCAGCAGTTACACTAGCGGGACATACAATGAGCAGTTCTTC.

The chain joins TRBV15 to TRBJ2-5; the D is unclear. V lost 1 base, J lost 2 bases, and 8 bases lay in between. Germline V gene data show CDR1 as LNHNV and CDR2 as YYDKDF (reference sequence). The CDR3 extends over 14 amino acids. CDR3 bases: TGTGCCACCAGCAGAGGCAAGTTACAAGAGACCCAGTACTTC. It encodes CATSRGKLQETQYF.

This clonotype was observed a few times. J is TRBJ2-2 and V is TRBV11-2; maybe TRBD1 (6 bases). V shed 11 bases and J shed 0 bases, with 10 bases lying between them. In germline, CDR1 is SGHAT, CDR2 FQNNGV. This CDR3 is built from 13 residues. The CDR3 region is CAGWTANTGELFF. The CDR3 DNA sequence: TGTGCCGGATGGACAGCGAACACCGGGGAGCTGTTTTTT.

The chain couples TRBV6-1 to TRBJ2-1; maybe TRBD2 (6 bases). Germline V CDR1 and CDR2: MNHNS, SASEGT. CDR3 length equals 16 residues. V lost 4 bases and J lost 6, with 19 bases in between. CDR3 loop: CASSVYPTGSRNEQFF. The CDR3 DNA reads TGTGCCAGCAGTGTCTATCCGACCGGGAGCCGCAATGAGCAGTTCTTC.

This clonotype was counted a few times. The chain employs TRBV16 and TRBJ1-1; D is unresolved. V lost 4 bases, J lost 4 bases, and 10 bases lay in between. The V gene's germline CDR1 is KGHSY and CDR2 FQNENV. CDR3 length: 13 amino acids. The CDR3 here is CASSPELGTEAFF. The CDR3 bases are TGTGCCAGCAGCCCGGAGTTAGGCACTGAAGCTTTCTTT.

The chain uses TRBV4-3 and TRBJ1-4; D unclear. This CDR3 has 17 amino acids. Between the trimmed V and J ends, which lost 3 bases and 6 bases, there was a span of 20 bases. The V gene's germline CDR1 is LGHNA and CDR2 YSLEER. This CDR3 is CASSQTEARSVDEKLFF. In DNA form, the CDR3 reads TGCGCCAGCAGCCAGACGGAAGCCCGCAGTGTAGATGAAAAACTGTTTTTT.

This clonotype was recorded a few times. The genes are TRBV20-1 and TRBJ2-7; D is uncertain. The CDR3 has 14 amino acids. Trimming removed 3 bases from V and 3 bases from J, with 15 bases in between. Germline-derived CDR1 and CDR2 are DFQATT and SNEGSKA (reference sequence). The CDR3 DNA reads TGCAGTGCTAGTTTTGATGGATGGGGCTACGAGCAGTACGTC. This gives the protein CSASFDGWGYEQYV.

This clonotype was found many times. The CDR3 DNA is TGTGCCAGCAGTTTAAGCTCTGTTAATGAGCAGTTCTTC. Translating gives CASSLSSVNEQFF. The rearrangement uses TRBV12-3 or TRBV12-4 and TRBJ2-1; no definite D call. V shed 2 bases and J shed 7 bases, with 9 bases lying between them. The CDR3 is 13 amino acids.

This clonotype was recorded at least ten times. Germline and junction disagree at one end, which may indicate a read error. The chain is built from TRBV5-1 and TRBJ2-5, with 11 bases aligning to TRBD2. Germline lookup yields CDR1 SGHRS and CDR2 YFSETQ. CDR3 length: 14 amino acids. The CDR3 DNA sequence: TGTGCCAGCAGCCGGGGACTAGCGGAAGAGACCCAGTACTTC. Translating it yields CASSRGLAEETQYF.